The 10 T cell receptor beta chains in this list originate from one sample, sequenced in a study of blood T cell repertoires in COVID-19. TCRdb keeps only in-frame clones here, not all; method: immunoSEQ multiplex PCR. The data show 300,000 to 450,000 clones, over 75% seen once. Sequencing was carried out using peripheral blood. Receptor source: a woman younger than 45 with COVID-19, enrolled during active disease.

CDR3 protein: CASSTGLDFGDTQYF. The CDR3 DNA sequence: TGTGCCAGTAGTACGGGACTAGACTTTGGAGATACGCAGTATTTT. The rearrangement joins TRBV19 to TRBJ2-3, with 8 bases aligning to TRBD2. The V gene's germline CDR1 is LNHDA and CDR2 SQIVND (reference sequence). The CDR3 totals 15 residues. V lost 4 bases to trimming and J lost 5 bases; unmatched junction nucleotides: 8.

This clone appeared once. This chain joins TRBV11-2 and TRBJ2-2, with D tentatively TRBD1 (5 bases). The V end lost 3 bases, the J end lost 4 bases, and 12 bases lay between the germline ends. This CDR3 has 15 amino acids. CDR1 SGHAT and CDR2 FQNNGV come from the germline V gene. The CDR3 DNA sequence: TGTGCCAGCAGCTTCGCCAAAGGGGTCACCGGGGAGCTGTTTTTT. Residues: CASSFAKGVTGELFF.

The chain couples TRBV6-1 to TRBJ1-4; D is uncertain. V was clipped by 1 base and J by 8 bases, with 5 bases between them. This CDR3 comprises 12 residues. Germline V gene sequence: CDR1 MNHNS, CDR2 SASEGT. CDR3 sequence (DNA): TGTGCCAGCAGTGAAGTTCGGGAAAAACTGTTTTTT. Protein sequence: CASSEVREKLFF.

The rearrangement uses TRBV10-1 and TRBJ2-3, with 12 bases lining up with TRBD2. V trimming: 2 bases; J trimming: 0 bases; junction bases outside the gene matches: 6. CDR3 length equals 18 residues. CDR1 and CDR2 (germline): WNHNN, SYGVQD (reference sequence). The CDR3 reads CASSERLAGGLSTDTQYF. In DNA form, the CDR3 reads TGCGCCAGCAGTGAGAGGCTAGCGGGAGGGTTGAGCACAGATACGCAGTATTTT.

The rearrangement links TRBV28 to TRBJ2-1, with 9 bases aligning to TRBD2. CDR1 MDHEN and CDR2 SYDVKM come from the germline V gene. This CDR3 has 18 amino acids. V gave up 4 bases and J gave up 2 bases; unmatched junction bases: 12. The CDR3 region has the DNA TGTGCCAGCAGTTCTCCCTATAATCTAGCGGGAACCTACAATGAGCAGTTCTTC. It yields the protein CASSSPYNLAGTYNEQFF.

This clone was seen once. In nucleotides, the CDR3 is TGTGCCAGCAGCTTGGGACTAGCGGGAGCAGATACGCAGTATTTT. Translating it yields CASSLGLAGADTQYF. The chain carries TRBV11-3 and TRBJ2-3; 14 bases line up with TRBD2. With V trimmed by 3 bases and J by 4 bases, 0 bases remained unmatched. The CDR3 has 15 residues. Germline-derived CDR1 and CDR2 are SGHNT and YENEEA.

This chain connects TRBV2 to TRBJ2-3; the D gene is possibly TRBD2 (6 bases). The CDR3 spans 16 residues. Germline V lookup: CDR1 SNHLY, CDR2 FYNNEI. Trimming removed 3 bases at V and 2 bases at J, with 15 bases between. The chain's CDR3 is CASSEIGSGFTDTQYF. As DNA, the CDR3 is TGTGCCAGCAGTGAGATCGGTAGCGGTTTCACAGATACGCAGTATTTT.

Here the CDR3 reads CASSLGPTSDSGANVLTF. The CDR3 DNA sequence: TGTGCCAGCAGCTTAGGGCCGACTAGCGACTCTGGGGCCAACGTCCTGACTTTC. The rearrangement links TRBV7-2 to TRBJ2-6, with 8 nucleotides matching TRBD2. The CDR3 extends over 18 amino acids. Germline V CDR1 and CDR2: SGHTA, FQGNSA. After removal of 1 base from V and 0 bases from J, the junction contained 5 bases not matched to a gene. The full variable domain, completed using reference TRBV7-2 and TRBJ2-6, is GAGVSQSPSNKVTEKGKDVELRCDPISGHTALYWYRQSLGQGLEFLIYFQGNSAPDKSGLPSDRFSAERTGGSVSTLTIQRTQQEDSAVYLCASSLGPTSDSGANVLTFGAGSRLTVL.

This chain connects TRBV7-6 to TRBJ2-3; 7 bases fit TRBD2. The CDR3 has 15 residues. V lost 2 bases, J lost 0 bases, and 2 bases stayed unmatched. Germline CDR1 reads SGHVS; CDR2 reads FNYEAQ. DNA of the CDR3: TGTGCCAGCAGCTTACGCGGGAGAAGCACAGATACGCAGTATTTT. Its protein is CASSLRGRSTDTQYF. The complete variable domain, with remaining parts taken from reference TRBV7-6 and TRBJ2-3, reads GAGVSQSPRYKVTKRGQDVALRCDPISGHVSLYWYRQALGQGPEFLTYFNYEAQQDKSGLPNDRFSAERPEGSISTLTIQRTEQRDSAMYRCASSLRGRSTDTQYFGPGTRLTVL.

Concerning this clone: The same CDR3 also results from other DNA sequences found in this sample. V gene TRBV5-1 combines with J gene TRBJ2-7, with D perhaps matching TRBD1 (5 bases). Germline values: CDR1 SGHRS, CDR2 YFSETQ. This CDR3 comprises 13 residues. Trimming removed 0 bases from V and 4 bases from J, with 8 bases in between. The CDR3 DNA follows: TGCGCCAGCAGCTTGGGCAGGGATTACGAGCAGTACTTC. This gives the protein CASSLGRDYEQYF.